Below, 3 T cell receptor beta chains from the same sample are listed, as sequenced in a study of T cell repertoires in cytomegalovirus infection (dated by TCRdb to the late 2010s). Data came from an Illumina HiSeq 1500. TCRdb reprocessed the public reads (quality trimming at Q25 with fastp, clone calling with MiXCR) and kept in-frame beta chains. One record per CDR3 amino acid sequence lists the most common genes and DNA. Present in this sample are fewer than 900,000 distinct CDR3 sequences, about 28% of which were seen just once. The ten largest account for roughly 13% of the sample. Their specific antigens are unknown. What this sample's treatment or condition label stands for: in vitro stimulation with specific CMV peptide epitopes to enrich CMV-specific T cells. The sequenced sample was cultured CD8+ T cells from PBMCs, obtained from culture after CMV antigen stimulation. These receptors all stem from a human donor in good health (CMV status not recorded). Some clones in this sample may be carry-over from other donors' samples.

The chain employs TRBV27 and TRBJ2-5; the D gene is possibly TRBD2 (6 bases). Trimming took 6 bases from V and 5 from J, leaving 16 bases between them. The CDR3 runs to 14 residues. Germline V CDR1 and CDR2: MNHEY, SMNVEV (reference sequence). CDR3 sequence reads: CASRGGHALETQYF. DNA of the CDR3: TGTGCCAGCAGGGGAGGCCATGCGTTGGAGACCCAGTACTTC.

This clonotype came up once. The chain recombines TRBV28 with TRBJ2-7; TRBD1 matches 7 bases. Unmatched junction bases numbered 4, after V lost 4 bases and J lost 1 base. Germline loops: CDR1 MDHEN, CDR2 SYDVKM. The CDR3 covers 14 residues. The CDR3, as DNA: TGTGCCAGCAGTTCACTGGACAGGTCCTACGAGCAGTACGTC. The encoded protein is CASSSLDRSYEQYV.

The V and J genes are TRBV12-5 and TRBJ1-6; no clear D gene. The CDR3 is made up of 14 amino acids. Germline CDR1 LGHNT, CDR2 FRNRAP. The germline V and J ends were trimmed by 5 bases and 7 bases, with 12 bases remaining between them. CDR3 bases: TGTGCTAGTGGTCCACTGGGAAGGAATTCACCCCTCCACTTT. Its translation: CASGPLGRNSPLHF.